The present T cell receptor (beta chain) was sequenced within a study of cytomegalovirus exposure and HLA in healthy donors. Of note for this clone: Antigen specificity is unknown.

Germline CDR1 reads SGDLS; CDR2 reads YYNGEE. V lost 4 bases, J lost 6 bases, and 9 bases lay in between. This CDR3 is built from 12 residues. It was with 60 Vbeta and 13 Jbeta primers that the PCR ran. Only in-frame clones appear in the TCRdb table, and some are missing; sequencing was by immunoSEQ multiplex PCR. The table has 150,000 to 200,000 clones, 80% to 90% seen once. At sampling all donors were nominally healthy, likely with unrecorded immune exposures. General study results and limits: In a later analysis, a genetic analysis reported fewer productive-TCR N-insertions in an Asian-associated ancestry cluster than the cohort average. Follow-up analysis found HLA locus-dependent TCR association rates, highest for DRB1 and lowest for HLA-C.

The J gene is TRBJ2-3, the V gene TRBV9; D call uncertain. Sequenced input: PBMCs. The clonotype comes from a male donor in good health and CMV-seronegative. CDR3 in amino acids: CASSPRLDTQYF. The DNA for the CDR3 is TGTGCCAGCAGCCCGCGTTTGGATACGCAGTATTTT.